This T cell receptor (beta chain) was found in a study of blood T cell repertoires in COVID-19. Across the whole study: Acute-phase and convalescent COVID-19 samples originated in the United States, Italy and Spain. In each case, the material was cDNA or gDNA derived from T cells, B-cell-depleted T cells, or PBMCs.

Germline CDR1 and CDR2: ENHRY and SYGVKD. This CDR3 region has 17 residues. After removal of 4 bases from V and 4 bases from J, the junction contained 13 bases not matched to a gene. In the authors' methods: Nucleated cell counts were estimated from reference gene primer amplification. Sequencing was performed with immunoSEQ multiplex PCR; in TCRdb, only in-frame clones are kept and a portion is missing. D and trimming come from the DNA, and the V and J calls and clone size come from that table. The sample has more than 90,000 clones, about 85% seen once. The TCR comes from a human donor in a cohort sampled during active COVID-19. This sequence joins TRBV10-3 and TRBJ2-3, with 8 bases lining up with TRBD2. Material for sequencing was peripheral blood. The CDR3 protein is CAISGGLGAGVSDTQYF. The CDR3 nucleotides are TGTGCCATCAGTGGAGGCCTGGGAGCGGGAGTCTCAGATACGCAGTATTTT.